The 12 T cell receptor beta chains below all came from one sample that was sequenced in a study of graft-versus-host responses after intestinal transplantation. Irradiated, violet-dye-labeled stimulator cells, 200,000 in number, were plated with 200,000 CFSE-labeled responder cells. Data came from immunoSEQ multiplex PCR; TCRdb stores just in-frame clones and leaves some out. The data show roughly 15,000 clones, roughly a third seen once. Source: alloreactive CD8+ T cells from a mixed lymphocyte reaction culture, taken before intestinal transplant. Subset given: CFSE-low proliferating T cells sorted from roughly 6-day pre-transplant mixed lymphocyte reaction (GvH or HvG direction). These receptors originate from a human patient who received an intestinal transplant.

The V and J genes are TRBV2 and TRBJ2-5, with D unclear. Trimming removed 6 bases at V and 5 bases at J, with 16 bases between. Germline lookup yields CDR1 SNHLY and CDR2 FYNNEI. The CDR3 contains 14 residues. The CDR3 sequence: CASSAATFGETQYF. In nucleotides, the CDR3 is TGTGCCAGCAGCGCGGCTACCTTCGGGGAGACCCAGTACTTC.

DNA of the CDR3: TGTGCCAGCAGTTACGGCCAAACAGAGACAGATACGCAGTATTTT. This gives the protein CASSYGQTETDTQYF. The chain recombines TRBV6-5 with TRBJ2-3; D is uncertain. With 2 bases removed from V and 3 bases from J, the gap between germline ends came to 12 bases. The CDR3 loop spans 15 amino acids. Germline CDR1 and CDR2: MNHEY and SVGAGI.

This clone was seen more than once but under ten times. This chain joins TRBV5-4 and TRBJ2-7; TRBD1 matches at 7 bases. With 3 bases clipped from V and 2 bases from J, the junction kept 2 bases outside the gene matches. This CDR3 spans 13 amino acids. CDR1 is SGHNT, CDR2 YYREEE, per germline (reference sequence). The CDR3 coding sequence is TGTGCCAGCAGCTATGGACAGGCCTACGAGCAGTACTTC. As protein: CASSYGQAYEQYF. The variable domain in full, with the rest retrieved from reference TRBV5-4 and TRBJ2-7, is ETGVTQSPTHLIKTRGQQVTLRCSSQSGHNTVSWYQQALGQGPQFIFQYYREEENGRGNFPPRFSGLQFPNYSSELNVNALELDDSALYLCASSYGQAYEQYFGPGTRLTVT.

This chain uses TRBV14 with TRBJ1-2; D is ambiguous. Trimming took 4 bases from V and 1 from J, leaving 16 bases between them. Looked up from germline, CDR1 is SGHDN and CDR2 is FVKESK. This CDR3 is 16 amino acids long. This CDR3 reads CASSPRTSPFNYGYTF. CDR3 DNA: TGTGCCAGCAGCCCTAGGACGTCCCCTTTTAACTATGGCTACACCTTC. The variable domain in full, with the rest retrieved from reference TRBV14 and TRBJ1-2, is EAGVTQFPSHSVIEKGQTVTLRCDPISGHDNLYWYRRVMGKEIKFLLHFVKESKQDESGMPNNRFLAERTGGTYSTLKVQPAELEDSGVYFCASSPRTSPFNYGYTFGSGTRLTVV.

Only a few counts were recorded for this clone. V usage is TRBV7-9 and J usage is TRBJ1-5; the match to TRBD1 covers 9 bases. CDR1 and CDR2 from the germline V gene are SEHNR and FQNEAQ (reference sequence). The junction had 3 bases not matched to a gene; V was cut back by 5 bases and J by 4 bases. This CDR3 spans 14 amino acids. CDR3 loop: CASSPGQGNQPQHF. DNA of the CDR3: TGTGCCAGCAGCCCTGGACAGGGGAATCAGCCCCAGCATTTT.

This chain joins TRBV7-6 and TRBJ2-1; D is possibly TRBD2 (5 bases). Germline V gene sequence: CDR1 SGHVS, CDR2 FNYEAQ. The CDR3 consists of 16 residues. Trimming took off 0 bases at V and 9 bases at J, with 18 bases between the two ends. CDR3 amino acids: CASSLAVTPQGSEQFF. For the CDR3, the DNA is TGTGCCAGCAGCTTAGCGGTGACGCCGCAAGGGAGTGAGCAGTTCTTC.

This clone was seen a handful of times. This chain joins TRBV10-2 and TRBJ1-1; weak D call: TRBD1 (5 bases). This CDR3 is 12 amino acids long. The germline V gene encodes CDR1 WSHSY and CDR2 SAAADI. V lost 7 bases and J lost 5, with 11 bases in between. CDR3: CASKREGTEAFF. In nucleotides, the CDR3 is TGCGCCAGCAAAAGAGAGGGGACTGAAGCTTTCTTT.

The V gene is TRBV6-4, the J gene TRBJ2-3; 7 bases line up with TRBD2. This CDR3 has 14 amino acids. The germline CDR1 and CDR2 sequences are MRHNA and SNTAGT. V dropped 11 bases and J dropped 2; count of bases not matched to a gene: 10. The CDR3 loop reads CACTRRENTDTQYF. CDR3 DNA: TGTGCCTGTACCCGGCGGGAGAACACAGATACGCAGTATTTT.

A few counts support this clone. The chain carries TRBV10-1 and TRBJ2-5; D gene uncertain. Germline values: CDR1 WNHNN, CDR2 SYGVQD (reference sequence). V lost 4 bases to trimming and J lost 5 bases, with 11 bases between them. The CDR3 covers 13 residues. CDR3 sequence reads: CASSVEVSETQYF. DNA for the CDR3: TGCGCCAGCAGTGTCGAGGTTTCTGAGACCCAGTACTTC.

V gene TRBV5-6 combines with J gene TRBJ1-2, with D tentatively TRBD1 (5 bases). Germline V gene data show CDR1 as SGHDT and CDR2 as YYEEEE. The germline V and J ends were trimmed by 1 base and 4 bases, with 14 bases remaining between them. The CDR3 is 15 residues long. This CDR3 reads CASSLIGLGTYGYTF. DNA for the CDR3: TGTGCCAGCAGCTTGATAGGTTTAGGGACCTATGGCTACACCTTC.

This clone was detected only a few times. The CDR3 DNA reads TGTGCCAGCAGCACCCGCCGTCCTAACTATGGCTACACCTTC. Encoded protein: CASSTRRPNYGYTF. V is TRBV21-1 and J is TRBJ1-2. TRBV21-1 is annotated as a pseudogene. This CDR3 region has 14 residues.

Of note for this clone: Given a much more abundant clone one base away, this may be a read error. The sample has other DNA sequences that encode this CDR3 too. The rearrangement links TRBV4-1 to TRBJ2-7; the D is unclear. CDR1 is MGHRA, CDR2 YSYEKL, per germline. Trimming shortened V by 0 bases and J by 3 bases, and 12 bases separated the two germline ends. The CDR3 runs 15 residues. CDR3 sequence: CASSQEGTRGYEQYF. The CDR3 coding sequence is TGCGCCAGCAGCCAAGAAGGTACCCGTGGCTACGAGCAGTACTTC.